Each of the 21 T cell receptor beta chains below was sequenced from the same sample in a study of T-cell reconstitution after alpha-beta-depleted transplantation in children. Preparation of the TCRbeta library used unique molecular identifiers. MiXCR was run by TCRdb on the PCR reads, yielding one entry per CDR3 protein. The repertoire holds approximately 45,000 distinct CDR3 sequences, 52% seen once, with 35% to 45% in the top ten. The sequencing here drew on peripheral blood, taken before TCRalphabeta/CD19-depleted stem cell transplant. The receptors were gathered from a boy under three years old with SCID, due to receive a stem cell transplant.

V usage is TRBV4-2 and J usage is TRBJ2-4, with 10 bases identical to TRBD1. The CDR3 is made up of 16 amino acids. Germline CDR1 LGHNA, CDR2 YNFKEQ. With 4 bases clipped from V and 3 bases from J, the junction kept 6 bases outside the gene matches. As DNA, the CDR3 is TGTGCCAGCAGCCCGTGGGACAGGGGAGGCAAAAACATTCAGTACTTC. The encoded protein is CASSPWDRGGKNIQYF.

The CDR3 region is CASSLGGRRAFF. The CDR3 DNA reads TGTGCCAGCAGTTTAGGGGGCAGGAGAGCTTTCTTT. The chain carries TRBV28 and TRBJ1-1; a possible D gene is TRBD1 (6 bases). The length of the CDR3 is 12 residues. The germline V gene encodes CDR1 MDHEN and CDR2 SYDVKM. V lost 2 bases and J 10 bases, leaving 11 bases between the germline ends.

The chain has TRBV15 and TRBJ2-7, with unresolved D. Germline V gives CDR1 LNHNV, CDR2 YYDKDF (reference sequence). The V end was cut by 0 bases, the J end by 2 bases, with 11 bases between. CDR3 length: 15 amino acids. This chain's CDR3 is CATSRDRVAAYEQYF. CDR3 DNA: TGTGCCACCAGCAGAGATAGGGTAGCAGCCTACGAGCAGTACTTC.

V is TRBV11-2 and J is TRBJ2-3, with 10 bases identical to TRBD2. V shed 5 bases, J shed 5 bases, and the junction held 10 bases outside the gene matches. CDR3 size: 16 residues. CDR1 is SGHAT, CDR2 FQNNGV, per germline. The DNA for the CDR3 is TGTGCCAGCAGCCGCATGGCTAGCGGGGGTGGAGATACGCAGTATTTT. Translated: CASSRMASGGGDTQYF.

This clonotype turned up a few times. J is TRBJ2-1 and V is TRBV2; a weak D match, TRBD1 (5 bases). Germline-derived CDR1 and CDR2 are SNHLY and FYNNEI. The V gene lost 7 bases and the J gene lost 2 bases, with 12 bases spanning the gap. The CDR3 loop spans 14 amino acids. The CDR3 DNA follows: TGTGCCAGCAACCAGCAGGGTCCCTACAATGAGCAGTTCTTC. Protein sequence: CASNQQGPYNEQFF.

The chain has TRBV11-2 and TRBJ2-5; D remains ambiguous. Trimming took off 5 bases at V and 5 bases at J, with 12 bases between the two ends. Germline V CDR1 and CDR2: SGHAT, FQNNGV. The CDR3 runs to 13 residues. DNA of the CDR3: TGTGCCAGCAGCCCCCCCCTGCGCGAGACCCAGTACTTC. This gives the protein CASSPPLRETQYF.

The table lists this clonotype with a few counts. This chain joins TRBV7-9 and TRBJ2-5; tentatively, D is TRBD1 (6 bases). Germline V lookup: CDR1 SEHNR, CDR2 FQNEAQ (reference sequence). This CDR3 is 17 amino acids long. V was shortened by 1 base and J by 2 bases, with 17 bases between the two germline ends. In DNA, the CDR3 is TGTGCCAGCAGCTTAGGGCTGGCAGGGGCAGGTCAAGAGACCCAGTACTTC. It yields the protein CASSLGLAGAGQETQYF.

V is TRBV7-2 and J is TRBJ1-1, with a possible D match to TRBD1 (5 bases). V shed 1 base and J shed 4 bases, with 10 bases lying between them. CDR3 length equals 14 residues. The V gene's germline CDR1 is SGHTA and CDR2 FQGNSA. The CDR3 nucleotides read TGTGCCAGCAGCTTAGTCTCCGGGGGCACTGAAGCTTTCTTT. Protein: CASSLVSGGTEAFF.

This chain uses TRBV5-6 with TRBJ1-2; D possibly corresponds to TRBD1 (6 bases). V lost 4 bases, J lost 2 bases, and 9 bases lay in between. The CDR3 covers 13 residues. The germline gives CDR1 SGHDT, CDR2 YYEEEE. CDR3 sequence reads: CASSPGANYGYTF. CDR3 nucleotides: TGTGCCAGCAGCCCAGGGGCAAACTATGGCTACACCTTC.

This rearrangement joins TRBV7-2 to TRBJ2-7; TRBD1 aligns across 9 bases. The ends lost 1 base at V and 3 bases at J; junction bases unmatched: 7. Germline V gives CDR1 SGHTA, CDR2 FQGNSA. The CDR3 spans 16 residues. The CDR3 nucleotides are TGTGCCAGCAGCTTAGATCCGGGACAGGGAATCTACGAGCAGTACTTC. Residues: CASSLDPGQGIYEQYF.

In its sample, this clonotype was seen a few times. The chain has TRBV20-1 and TRBJ2-5, with 10 bases matching TRBD1. Trimming cost V 3 bases and J 3 bases; bases outside gene matches: 25. This CDR3 has 21 amino acids. Germline V gene sequence: CDR1 DFQATT, CDR2 SNEGSKA (reference sequence). CDR3 amino acids: CSARSWTRGTGDLLSEETQYF. CDR3 DNA sequence: TGCAGTGCTAGGTCCTGGACTAGGGGGACAGGGGATTTGTTATCGGAAGAGACCCAGTACTTC.

The V gene is TRBV20-1, the J gene TRBJ2-2, with 12 positions matching TRBD2. The CDR3 extends over 16 amino acids. Unmatched junction bases numbered 9, after V lost 3 bases and J lost 7 bases. Looked up from germline, CDR1 is DFQATT and CDR2 is SNEGSKA (reference sequence). This chain's CDR3 is CSARNERTSGNGELFF. The CDR3 region has the DNA TGCAGTGCTAGGAACGAACGGACTAGCGGGAACGGGGAGCTGTTTTTT.

This clonotype was observed a single time. The gene calls are TRBV4-1 and TRBJ1-1, with a tentative D call TRBD1 (5 bases). V lost 4 bases to trimming and J lost 3 bases, with 21 bases between them. Germline V gene data show CDR1 as MGHRA and CDR2 as YSYEKL. The CDR3 totals 17 residues. CDR3 DNA sequence: TGCGCCAGCAGCCTAGCAGGAGATGGAGGGGATGACACTGAAGCTTTCTTT. This encodes CASSLAGDGGDDTEAFF.

The gene calls are TRBV7-3 and TRBJ1-2; D unresolved. This CDR3 contains 14 residues. The germline gives CDR1 SGHTA, CDR2 FQGTGA. V was cut by 3 bases and J by 1 base, with 9 bases left in between. CDR3: CASSLGGYNYGYTF. The CDR3 DNA is TGTGCCAGCAGCTTGGGCGGTTATAACTATGGCTACACCTTC.

CDR3 protein: CASSLQGAATEAFF. Written as DNA, the CDR3 is TGCGCCAGCAGCTTGCAGGGGGCAGCAACTGAAGCTTTCTTT. This chain joins TRBV5-1 and TRBJ1-1; 8 bases are shared with TRBD1. This CDR3 spans 14 amino acids. The V gene's germline CDR1 is SGHRS and CDR2 YFSETQ. The junction had 4 bases not matched to a gene; V was cut back by 1 base and J by 5 bases.

This chain links TRBV12-3 or TRBV12-4 with TRBJ2-3, with no clear D. The CDR3 runs to 15 residues. V lost 4 bases to trimming and J lost 2 bases, with 13 bases between them. The CDR3 is CASSSSGMTTDTQYF. The CDR3 nucleotides are TGTGCCAGCAGTTCTTCTGGGATGACCACAGATACGCAGTATTTT.

The chain recombines TRBV6-5 with TRBJ2-3; unclear D gene. The CDR3 is 14 residues long. V lost 4 bases, J lost 0 bases, and 8 bases lay in between. Germline-derived CDR1 and CDR2 are MNHEY and SVGAGI. The CDR3 DNA is TGTGCCAGCAGTTCCCGCGAAAGCACAGATACGCAGTATTTT. The encoded protein is CASSSRESTDTQYF.

There are a few counts of this clonotype. This rearrangement joins TRBV11-2 to TRBJ2-1; 9 positions match TRBD2. Germline V gives CDR1 SGHAT, CDR2 FQNNGV. V dropped 5 bases and J dropped 2; count of bases not matched to a gene: 7. The CDR3 loop spans 16 amino acids. The CDR3 region is CASSGPGTSPYNEQFF. In nucleotides, the CDR3 is TGTGCCAGCAGCGGACCCGGGACTAGCCCCTACAATGAGCAGTTCTTC.

The rearrangement links TRBV7-2 to TRBJ2-3; tentatively, D is TRBD2 (6 bases). This CDR3 comprises 15 residues. V was clipped by 5 bases and J by 1 base, with 13 bases between them. CDR1 SGHTA and CDR2 FQGNSA come from the germline V gene. The CDR3 nucleotides read TGTGCCAGCAGCCGCGGGGTAGCGGGCACAGATACGCAGTATTTT. The encoded protein is CASSRGVAGTDTQYF.

This clonotype was seen only a few times. V and J are TRBV6-1 and TRBJ2-1; D gene unclear. This CDR3 region has 14 residues. V lost 5 bases and J lost 0, with 8 bases in between. The germline V gene has CDR1 MNHNS and CDR2 SASEGT. The CDR3 DNA reads TGTGCCAGCAGTCCCTACAGCTCCTACAATGAGCAGTTCTTC. It is translated as CASSPYSSYNEQFF.

This clonotype was seen once. The chain combines TRBV7-2 with TRBJ2-1; a possible D gene is TRBD1 (6 bases). CDR3 length: 11 amino acids. Germline CDR1 reads SGHTA; CDR2 reads FQGNSA. V lost 6 bases to trimming and J lost 9 bases, with 9 bases between them. The DNA of the CDR3 is TGTGCCAGCAGTACAGGGTTTGAGCAGTTCTTC. Translation: CASSTGFEQFF.